This T cell receptor (beta chain) derives from a study of cytomegalovirus exposure and HLA in healthy donors. The V and J ends lost 3 bases and 8 bases respectively, with 21 bases between them. Germline CDR1 SGDLS, CDR2 YYNGEE. This CDR3 spans 16 amino acids. Primers for the PCR totalled 60 Vbeta and 13 Jbeta. The assay was immunoSEQ multiplex PCR, and TCRdb's table has in-frame clones only and misses some. Among around 170,000 clones, about four fifths were seen once, and the ten largest hold 1.5% to 1.7%. Regarding donors, all were healthy bone marrow donors. The TCR sequence derives from a man aged 35 to 55 in good health and CMV-seronegative. The chain uses TRBV9 and TRBJ1-3, with D maybe TRBD1 (6 bases). The sample consisted of PBMCs. CDR3 nucleotide sequence: TGTGCCAGCAGCGACAACCGGGACATACCTGGGCACACCATATATTTT. It encodes CASSDNRDIPGHTIYF.